This passage covers 27 T cell receptor beta chains from one sample sequenced in a study of cytomegalovirus exposure and HLA in healthy donors. 60 Vbeta and 13 Jbeta primers were used in PCR. Profiled with immunoSEQ multiplex PCR; TCRdb holds only in-frame clones, not every one. The data show about 120,000 clones, with approximately 15% seen just once and roughly 2% held by the top ten. The sample was PBMCs. Receptors originate from a woman in her late teens or twenties in good health and CMV-seronegative.

This clone was detected only a few times. The gene calls are TRBV9 and TRBJ2-3, with TRBD1 as a possible D gene (5 bases). Germline V gene data show CDR1 as SGDLS and CDR2 as YYNGEE. Trimming cost V 1 base and J 2 bases, with 11 bases left between them. This CDR3 spans 15 amino acids. CDR3 DNA sequence: TGTGCCAGCAGCGTATCAGGGTCGGCCACAGATACGCAGTATTTT. It translates to CASSVSGSATDTQYF.

This chain joins TRBV14 and TRBJ1-2; D might be TRBD1 (6 bases). This CDR3 spans 20 amino acids. The germline V and J ends were trimmed by 5 bases and 3 bases, with 31 bases remaining between them. Germline V gives CDR1 SGHDN, CDR2 FVKESK. The DNA for the CDR3 is TGTGCCAGCAGCTTCACCTCAACCCGGGACACCGGGTCGGATGACTATGGCTACACCTTC. Its translation: CASSFTSTRDTGSDDYGYTF.

CDR3 loop: CASSLVQGGFYTEAFF. The DNA of the CDR3 is TGCGCCAGCAGCTTGGTACAGGGGGGGTTTTACACTGAAGCTTTCTTT. The rearrangement uses TRBV5-1 and TRBJ1-1; 8 nucleotides line up with TRBD1. The junction had 7 bases not matched to a gene; V was cut back by 0 bases and J by 3 bases. Per germline, CDR1 SGHRS and CDR2 YFSETQ. This CDR3 is 16 amino acids long.

The V gene is TRBV4-1, the J gene TRBJ2-1; the match to TRBD1 covers 11 bases. The germline V gene encodes CDR1 MGHRA and CDR2 YSYEKL. This CDR3 region has 15 residues. V was clipped by 0 bases and J by 9 bases; unmatched bases: 4. The CDR3 nucleotides are TGCGCCAGCAGCCAAGAGGGGACAGGGGGTCTTGAGCAGTTCTTC. Translation gives CASSQEGTGGLEQFF.

V is TRBV7-9 and J is TRBJ1-1; possibly TRBD1 for D (5 bases). Trimming cost V 0 bases and J 8 bases, with 10 bases left between them. The CDR3 consists of 13 residues. Germline CDR1 is SEHNR and CDR2 is FQNEAQ (reference sequence). CDR3 bases: TGTGCCAGCAGCTTAGCGCCGGGGGACGAAGCTTTCTTT. Protein sequence: CASSLAPGDEAFF.

This clone was seen a handful of times. DNA for the CDR3: TGCGCCAGCAGCGTGGCGGTCGCCTTGAACACTGAAGCTTTCTTT. Its translation is CASSVAVALNTEAFF. The chain employs TRBV5-1 and TRBJ1-1, with D unresolved. The germline V gene encodes CDR1 SGHRS and CDR2 YFSETQ. The CDR3 has 15 residues. Trimming stripped 4 bases from V and 0 bases from J, with 13 bases between.

The J gene is TRBJ1-2, the V gene TRBV7-9, with D possibly matching TRBD1 (5 bases). This CDR3 has 17 residues. Between the trimmed V and J ends, which lost 1 base and 2 bases, there was a span of 17 bases. Germline CDR1 reads SEHNR; CDR2 reads FQNEAQ (reference sequence). The CDR3 sequence: CASSLVPFDSQNYGYTF. In DNA form, the CDR3 reads TGTGCCAGCAGCTTAGTACCCTTTGACAGCCAAAACTATGGCTACACCTTC.

In its sample, this clone was seen a few times. The rearrangement uses TRBV9 and TRBJ2-7; TRBD1 matches 8 bases. Germline values: CDR1 SGDLS, CDR2 YYNGEE. The CDR3 runs to 15 residues. V trimming: 4 bases; J trimming: 1 base; junction bases outside the gene matches: 7. CDR3 nucleotides: TGTGCCAGCAGCCCAGACAGGGGTAGGTCCTACGAGCAGTACTTC. This sequence encodes CASSPDRGRSYEQYF.

This clone was seen only a few times. V and J are TRBV27 and TRBJ2-7, with 7 bases aligning to TRBD2. CDR1 and CDR2 (germline): MNHEY, SMNVEV (reference sequence). The CDR3 has 15 residues. Losses at the gene ends were 0 bases for V and 1 base for J; bases not matched to a gene: 3. The CDR3 nucleotides read TGTGCCAGCAGTTTATCTGGACTAGGGTCCTACGAGCAGTACTTC. This translates into CASSLSGLGSYEQYF.

V usage is TRBV10-3 and J usage is TRBJ1-5; 9 bases align to TRBD1. The CDR3 is made up of 16 amino acids. Germline V gene sequence: CDR1 ENHRY, CDR2 SYGVKD. V shed 0 bases, J shed 4 bases, and the junction held 4 bases outside the gene matches. CDR3 region: CAISESAGTGNQPQHF. The CDR3 DNA sequence: TGTGCCATCAGTGAGTCCGCCGGGACAGGGAATCAGCCCCAGCATTTT.

The V gene is TRBV5-6, the J gene TRBJ2-3; 7 nucleotides match TRBD2. After removal of 4 bases from V and 1 base from J, the junction contained 9 bases not matched to a gene. Germline V gene lookup returns CDR1 SGHDT and CDR2 YYEEEE. This CDR3 has 16 amino acids. The CDR3 DNA reads TGTGCCAGCAGCCCTCTCGGGGCGGGGGGCACAGATACGCAGTATTTT. Its protein is CASSPLGAGGTDTQYF.

The V call is TRBV28, the J call TRBJ2-7; the match to TRBD1 covers 9 bases. Per the germline V gene, CDR1 is MDHEN and CDR2 is SYDVKM. V lost 5 bases to trimming and J lost 1 base; unmatched junction nucleotides: 9. This CDR3 comprises 16 residues. The CDR3 nucleotides read TGTGCCAGCAGTAACGACAGGGGGTTACGTTCCTACGAGCAGTACTTC. It encodes CASSNDRGLRSYEQYF.

This clone was found a few times. This chain links TRBV12-2 with TRBJ1-1; TRBD1, the table's D call, lacks a check against the DNA. TRBV12-2 is a known pseudogene. The CDR3 has 13 amino acids. The CDR3 is CASRQQGNTEAFF. For the CDR3, the DNA is TGTGCAAGTCGTCAACAGGGGAACACTGAAGCTTTCTTT.

This clone was counted between two and nine times. The V gene is TRBV2, the J gene TRBJ2-3, with 10 bases lining up with TRBD2. Germline V CDR1 and CDR2: SNHLY, FYNNEI. Trimming cost V 7 bases and J 1 base; bases outside gene matches: 8. This CDR3 contains 16 residues. This CDR3 is CASTPFLAGGTDTQYF. The CDR3 DNA is TGTGCCAGCACCCCTTTTCTAGCGGGGGGCACAGATACGCAGTATTTT.

This clone was seen only a few times. The chain links TRBV27 to TRBJ2-1; tentative D call: TRBD2 (5 bases). This CDR3 has 14 residues. Germline V gene data show CDR1 as MNHEY and CDR2 as SMNVEV (reference sequence). The V gene lost 3 bases and the J gene lost 6 bases, with 12 bases spanning the gap. CDR3 sequence reads: CASSLDRAGNEQFF. CDR3 nucleotides: TGTGCCAGCAGTTTGGATAGGGCGGGCAATGAGCAGTTCTTC.

The chain uses TRBV2 and TRBJ2-1; 8 bases are a match to TRBD2. This CDR3 comprises 14 residues. Germline values: CDR1 SNHLY, CDR2 FYNNEI. Trimming removed 2 bases from V and 9 bases from J; junction bases left unmatched: 6. The CDR3 nucleotides read TGTGCCAGCAGTGAACGGCGGGAGGACGGTGAGCAGTTCTTC. Translated: CASSERREDGEQFF.

This clone was counted only a few times. The V call is TRBV19, the J call TRBJ2-3, with a weak D call TRBD1 (6 bases). The CDR3 consists of 15 residues. Trimming removed 5 bases from V and 6 bases from J, with 18 bases in between. Germline V gene data show CDR1 as LNHDA and CDR2 as SQIVND (reference sequence). The CDR3 DNA reads TGTGCCAGTAGTCTAGGGGGAGTGAACGGCGATACGCAGTATTTT. This sequence encodes CASSLGGVNGDTQYF.

The CDR3 DNA is TGTGCCAGCAGCTCGCAGGGTGACACTGAAGCTTTCTTT. Residues: CASSSQGDTEAFF. This chain connects TRBV7-3 to TRBJ1-1; TRBD1 might be the D (5 bases). Germline-derived CDR1 and CDR2 are SGHTA and FQGTGA. The germline V and J ends were trimmed by 4 bases and 3 bases, with 9 bases remaining between them. CDR3 length equals 13 residues.

The rearrangement uses TRBV6-1 and TRBJ2-2; D is ambiguous. Trimming stripped 3 bases from V and 1 base from J, with 6 bases between. Germline V gene data show CDR1 as MNHNS and CDR2 as SASEGT. The CDR3 is 14 residues long. DNA of the CDR3: TGTGCCAGCAGTGACAGGAAGAACACCGGGGAGCTGTTTTTT. It translates to CASSDRKNTGELFF.

The CDR3 nucleotides read TGTGCCAGCATCCTCCGGGACAGGGGGCTCGGAGTTGAAGGCTACACCTTC. It translates to CASILRDRGLGVEGYTF. The rearrangement links TRBV7-3 to TRBJ1-2; TRBD1 matches at 12 bases. The J segment lost 8 bases and the V segment lost 7 bases, leaving 17 bases of the junction unmatched. This CDR3 has 17 amino acids. CDR1 SGHTA and CDR2 FQGTGA come from the germline V gene.

The chain employs TRBV4-1 and TRBJ2-1, with D tentatively TRBD1 (5 bases). V lost 3 bases and J lost 8, with 14 bases in between. Per germline, CDR1 MGHRA and CDR2 YSYEKL. The CDR3 length is 14 residues. CDR3 amino acids: CASSHARGAYEQFF. CDR3 DNA: TGCGCCAGCAGCCATGCAAGGGGCGCATATGAGCAGTTCTTC.

This clone was counted only a few times. This chain uses TRBV5-4 with TRBJ1-6; D is ambiguous. Germline CDR1 is SGHNT and CDR2 is YYREEE (reference sequence). The CDR3 extends over 15 amino acids. The V end lost 0 bases, the J end lost 6 bases, and 10 bases lay between the germline ends. CDR3 amino acids: CASSLVLGGNSPLHF. CDR3 DNA: TGTGCCAGCAGCTTGGTTCTGGGAGGTAATTCACCCCTCCACTTT. Complete variable domain (other parts from reference TRBV5-4 and TRBJ1-6): ETGVTQSPTHLIKTRGQQVTLRCSSQSGHNTVSWYQQALGQGPQFIFQYYREEENGRGNFPPRFSGLQFPNYSSELNVNALELDDSALYLCASSLVLGGNSPLHFGNGTRLTVT.

This chain uses TRBV19 with TRBJ2-5, with 8 bases that match TRBD2. The CDR3 sequence is 13 residues long. In germline, CDR1 is LNHDA, CDR2 SQIVND (reference sequence). The trim removed 6 bases at V and 3 bases at J, leaving 3 bases unmatched. The CDR3 protein is CASRVGGEETQYF. CDR3 DNA sequence: TGTGCCAGTAGGGTCGGGGGGGAAGAGACCCAGTACTTC.

J is TRBJ1-5 and V is TRBV6-1; the D is unclear. Trimming stripped 8 bases from V and 7 bases from J, with 18 bases between. The CDR3 totals 14 residues. Per germline, CDR1 MNHNS and CDR2 SASEGT. The CDR3 sequence: CASRSEAGWQPQHF. CDR3 nucleotides: TGTGCCAGCCGCTCTGAGGCGGGGTGGCAGCCCCAGCATTTT.

The table lists this clone with many counts. The chain carries TRBV6-4 and TRBJ2-2, with 9 nucleotides matching TRBD1. The CDR3 has 13 amino acids. With 3 bases clipped from V and 9 bases from J, the junction kept 2 bases outside the gene matches. The germline CDR1 and CDR2 sequences are MRHNA and SNTAGT. Here the CDR3 DNA reads TGTGCCAGCAGTGAAGGACAGGGGAGGGAGCTGTTTTTT. Protein: CASSEGQGRELFF.

The rearrangement links TRBV5-4 to TRBJ2-1; 8 bases are shared with TRBD2. CDR3 length equals 14 residues. Trimming removed 2 bases from V and 9 bases from J; junction bases left unmatched: 7. From germline, CDR1 is SGHNT and CDR2 YYREEE (reference sequence). The CDR3 nucleotides are TGTGCCAGCAGCTTAAGCGGGGGAGGCAGTGAGCAGTTCTTC. Its translation is CASSLSGGGSEQFF.

The rearrangement joins TRBV6-1 to TRBJ1-1; unclear D gene. V shed 4 bases and J shed 5 bases, with 11 bases lying between them. There are 13 residues in the CDR3. Germline values: CDR1 MNHNS, CDR2 SASEGT. The CDR3 loop reads CASSVEEETEAFF. The CDR3 DNA sequence: TGTGCCAGCAGTGTTGAAGAGGAGACTGAAGCTTTCTTT.